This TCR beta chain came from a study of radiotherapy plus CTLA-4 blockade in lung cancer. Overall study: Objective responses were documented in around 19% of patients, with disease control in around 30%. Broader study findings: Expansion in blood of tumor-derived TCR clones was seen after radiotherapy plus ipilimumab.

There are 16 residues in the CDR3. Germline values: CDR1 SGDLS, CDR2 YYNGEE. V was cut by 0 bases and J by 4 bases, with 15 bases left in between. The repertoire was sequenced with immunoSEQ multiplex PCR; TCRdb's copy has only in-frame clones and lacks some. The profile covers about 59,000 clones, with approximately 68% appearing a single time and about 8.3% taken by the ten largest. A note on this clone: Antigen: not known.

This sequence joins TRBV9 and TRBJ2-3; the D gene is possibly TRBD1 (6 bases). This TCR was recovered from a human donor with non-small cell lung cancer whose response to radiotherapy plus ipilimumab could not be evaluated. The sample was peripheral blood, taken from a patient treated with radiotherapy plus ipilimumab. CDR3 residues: CASSVESRGAADTQYF. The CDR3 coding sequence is TGTGCCAGCAGCGTAGAGTCCAGGGGCGCCGCAGATACGCAGTATTTT.